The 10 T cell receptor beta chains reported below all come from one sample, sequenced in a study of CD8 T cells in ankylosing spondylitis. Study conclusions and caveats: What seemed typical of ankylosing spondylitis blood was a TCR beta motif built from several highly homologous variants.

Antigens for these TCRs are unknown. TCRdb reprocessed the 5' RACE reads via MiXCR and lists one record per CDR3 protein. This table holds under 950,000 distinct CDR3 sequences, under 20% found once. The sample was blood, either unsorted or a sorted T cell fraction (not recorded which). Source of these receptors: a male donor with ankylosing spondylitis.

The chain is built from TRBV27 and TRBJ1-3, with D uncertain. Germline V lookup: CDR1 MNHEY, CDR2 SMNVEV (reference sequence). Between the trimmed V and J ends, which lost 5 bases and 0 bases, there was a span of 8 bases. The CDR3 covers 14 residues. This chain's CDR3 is CASSNDISGNTIYF. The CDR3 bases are TGTGCCAGCAGTAACGACATCTCTGGAAACACCATATATTTT.

CDR3 in amino acids: CASSSKRTSGGGYNEQFF. The DNA of the CDR3 is TGCGCCAGCAGCTCCAAAAGGACTAGCGGGGGGGGATACAATGAGCAGTTCTTC. This chain connects TRBV5-1 to TRBJ2-1, with 15 bases fitting TRBD2. V was pared by 3 bases and J by 4 bases, with 8 bases of the junction left unmatched. The germline V gene has CDR1 SGHRS and CDR2 YFSETQ. The CDR3 has 18 residues.

The CDR3 region is CSATLGTPSPLHF. The CDR3 region has the DNA TGCAGTGCTACCCTCGGGACCCCGTCACCCCTCCACTTT. This chain uses TRBV20-1 with TRBJ1-6, with D perhaps TRBD1 (5 bases). CDR3 length: 13 residues. Per the germline V gene, CDR1 is DFQATT and CDR2 is SNEGSKA (reference sequence). Trimming removed 4 bases at V and 10 bases at J, with 14 bases between.

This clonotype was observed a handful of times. CDR3 DNA: TGTGCCAGCAGCTTAGTCGGGCGAGGACTAGCGGGAGTGAGCTCCTACAATGAGCAGTTCTTC. It yields the protein CASSLVGRGLAGVSSYNEQFF. The rearrangement uses TRBV11-1 and TRBJ2-1; 13 bases are shared with TRBD2. CDR3 length: 21 amino acids. Looked up from germline, CDR1 is SGHAT and CDR2 is FQDESV (reference sequence). J lost 0 bases, V lost 1 base, and 12 bases had no gene match.

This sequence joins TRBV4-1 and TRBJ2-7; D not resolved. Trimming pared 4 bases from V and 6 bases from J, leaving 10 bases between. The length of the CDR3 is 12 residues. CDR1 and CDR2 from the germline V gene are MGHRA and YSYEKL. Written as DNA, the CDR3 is TGCGCCAGCAGCCCCCTAGGCGGCGAGCAGTACTTC. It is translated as CASSPLGGEQYF.

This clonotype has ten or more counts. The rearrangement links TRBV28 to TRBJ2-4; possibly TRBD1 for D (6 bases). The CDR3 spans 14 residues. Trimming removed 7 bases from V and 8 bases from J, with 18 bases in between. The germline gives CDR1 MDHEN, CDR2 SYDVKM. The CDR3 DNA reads TGTGCCAGCACCCTAGCAGGGGCTTGGGACATTCAGTACTTC. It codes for CASTLAGAWDIQYF.

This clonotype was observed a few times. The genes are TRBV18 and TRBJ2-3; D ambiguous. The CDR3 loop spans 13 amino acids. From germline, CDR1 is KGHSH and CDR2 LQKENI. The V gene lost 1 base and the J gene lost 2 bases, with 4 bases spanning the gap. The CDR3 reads CASSPLLTDTQYF. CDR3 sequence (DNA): TGTGCCAGCTCACCACTCCTCACAGATACGCAGTATTTT.

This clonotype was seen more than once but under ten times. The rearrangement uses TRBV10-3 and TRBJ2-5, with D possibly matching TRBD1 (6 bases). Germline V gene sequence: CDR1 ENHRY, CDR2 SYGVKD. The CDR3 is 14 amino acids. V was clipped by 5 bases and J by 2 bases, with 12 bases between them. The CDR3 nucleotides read TGTGCCATCAGTACCGGACAGCCTCAAGAGACCCAGTACTTC. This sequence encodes CAISTGQPQETQYF.

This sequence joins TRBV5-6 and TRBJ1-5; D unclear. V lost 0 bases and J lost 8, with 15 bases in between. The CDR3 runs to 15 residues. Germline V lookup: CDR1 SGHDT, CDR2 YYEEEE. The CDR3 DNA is TGTGCCAGCAGCTTGGGTCAGACTGAGTGGGAGCCCCAGCATTTT. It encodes CASSLGQTEWEPQHF.

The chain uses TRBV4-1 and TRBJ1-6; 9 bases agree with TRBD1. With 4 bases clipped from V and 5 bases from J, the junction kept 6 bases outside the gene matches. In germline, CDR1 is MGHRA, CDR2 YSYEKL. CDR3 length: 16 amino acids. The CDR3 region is CASSPLGTGNNSPLHF. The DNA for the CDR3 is TGCGCCAGCAGCCCGCTCGGGACAGGGAATAATTCACCCCTCCACTTT.